Listed below are T cell receptor beta chains from one sample, sequenced in a study of neoadjuvant nivolumab and ipilimumab in lung cancer. TCRdb's copy holds only in-frame clones and misses some; the assay was immunoSEQ multiplex PCR. The sample includes around 19,000 clones, about 87% of them seen just once. The sample here was peripheral blood, taken before neoadjuvant nivolumab, alone or with ipilimumab. Receptors were obtained from an adult with non-small cell lung cancer. CDR3s include the opening cysteine and the closing phenylalanine or tryptophan. A D gene is named only where the DNA matches it firmly. Clone size is stated in some rows and not others, as once, few, many or a class when expanded.

J: TRBJ1-1; V: TRBV11-2; D: .; size: .; CDR3: CASSLGAAEAFF; DNA: TGTGCCAGCAGCTTAGGGGCAGCCGAAGCTTTCTTT
J: TRBJ2-1; V: TRBV11-2; D: .; size: .; CDR3: CASSISGTEQFF; DNA: TGTGCCAGCAGCATTAGCGGAACAGAGCAGTTCTTC
J: TRBJ1-5; V: TRBV19; D: .; size: once; CDR3: CASSSGELMPQHF; DNA: TGTGCCAGTAGTTCAGGGGAGCTTATGCCCCAGCATTTT
J: TRBJ2-7; V: TRBV18; D: TRBD2; size: .; CDR3: CASSPPGLGYEQYF; DNA: TGTGCCAGCTCACCACCGGGACTAGGATACGAGCAGTACTTC
J: TRBJ1-1; V: TRBV30; D: .; size: once; CDR3: CAWPVARPGRTEAFF; DNA: TGTGCCTGGCCGGTAGCGAGGCCTGGGAGGACTGAAGCTTTCTTT
J: TRBJ2-3; V: TRBV5-1; D: .; size: .; CDR3: CASSLDGTISQSTQYF; DNA: TGCGCCAGCAGCTTGGATGGGACAATCTCACAGAGTACGCAGTATTTT
J: TRBJ2-3; V: TRBV5-1; D: TRBD2; size: .; CDR3: CASSRGGDSTDTQYF; DNA: TGCGCCAGTTCGAGGGGAGGGGACAGCACAGATACGCAGTATTTT
J: TRBJ1-3; V: TRBV30; D: TRBD1; size: .; CDR3: CAWSHPYSTGANTIYF; DNA: TGTGCCTGGAGTCATCCTTACTCTACAGGGGCCAACACCATATATTTT
J: TRBJ1-2; V: TRBV7-9; D: .; size: .; CDR3: CASSNRRALDGYTF; DNA: TGTGCCAGCAGCAACCGAAGGGCTTTAGATGGCTACACCTTC
J: TRBJ1-2; V: TRBV7-3; D: .; size: .; CDR3: CASSLNQGQSGYTF; DNA: TGTGCCAGCAGCTTAAACCAGGGGCAGAGTGGCTACACCTTC
J: TRBJ2-7; V: TRBV5-6; D: .; size: .; CDR3: CASSPGSDKQYF; DNA: TGTGCCAGCAGCCCAGGGTCTGATAAGCAGTACTTC
J: TRBJ2-5; V: TRBV11-2; D: .; size: .; CDR3: CATQYLDGPQETQYF; DNA: TGTGCCACCCAATACTTAGACGGACCGCAAGAGACCCAGTACTTC
J: TRBJ2-7; V: TRBV2; D: .; size: few; CDR3: CASMPGTESYEQYF; DNA: TGTGCCAGCATGCCCGGGACGGAGTCCTACGAGCAGTACTTC
J: TRBJ2-6; V: TRBV4-1; D: .; size: once; CDR3: CASSQESTSSLSSGANVLTF; DNA: TGCGCCAGCAGCCAAGAGTCTACATCTTCACTTAGCTCTGGGGCCAACGTCCTGACTTTC
J: TRBJ2-7; V: TRBV11-2; D: .; size: .; CDR3: CASSFPGADEQYF; DNA: TGTGCCAGCAGCTTTCCGGGGGCAGATGAGCAGTACTTC
J: TRBJ2-7; V: TRBV18; D: .; size: .; CDR3: CASSPDLQSYEQYF; DNA: TGTGCCAGCTCACCGGACCTTCAATCCTACGAGCAGTACTTC
J: TRBJ2-3; V: TRBV15; D: .; size: .; CDR3: CATRAARTVGVDTQYF; DNA: TGTGCCACCCGAGCGGCCCGGACAGTAGGGGTAGATACGCAGTATTTT
J: TRBJ1-5; V: TRBV18; D: .; size: .; CDR3: CASSPGGASNQPQHF; DNA: TGTGCCAGCTCACCAGGGGGCGCGAGCAATCAGCCCCAGCATTTT
J: TRBJ2-4; V: TRBV5-5; D: TRBD1; size: .; CDR3: CASSGTGVNIQYF; DNA: TGTGCCAGCAGCGGGACAGGGGTGAACATTCAGTACTTC
J: TRBJ1-3; V: TRBV30; D: .; size: once; CDR3: CAWSVGGNTIYF; DNA: TGTGCCTGGAGTGTAGGGGGAAACACCATATATTTT
J: TRBJ1-2; V: TRBV6-1; D: TRBD1; size: .; CDR3: CASSEAGTGSYGYTF; DNA: TGTGCCAGCAGTGAAGCTGGGACAGGGTCCTATGGCTACACCTTC
J: TRBJ1-2; V: TRBV7-2; D: .; size: .; CDR3: CASSKRQDLYGYTF; DNA: TGTGCCAGCAGCAAGCGACAGGACCTCTATGGCTACACCTTC
J: TRBJ1-2; V: TRBV30; D: .; size: .; CDR3: CAWSQNYGYTF; DNA: TGTGCCTGGAGCCAAAACTATGGCTACACCTTC
J: TRBJ1-1; V: TRBV5-1; D: .; size: .; CDR3: CASSPGTSEAFF; DNA: TGCGCCAGCAGCCCTGGGACATCCGAAGCTTTCTTT
J: TRBJ2-1; V: TRBV6-5; D: .; size: .; CDR3: CASSYSQGPNEQFF; DNA: TGTGCCAGCAGTTACTCCCAGGGGCCCAATGAGCAGTTCTTC
J: TRBJ1-1; V: TRBV29-1; D: .; size: .; CDR3: CSVNGPLNTEAFF; DNA: TGCAGCGTCAACGGACCCTTGAACACTGAAGCTTTCTTT
J: TRBJ2-7; V: TRBV2; D: .; size: .; CDR3: CASRADTSGEQYF; DNA: TGTGCCAGCAGGGCGGACACATCGGGCGAGCAGTACTTC
J: TRBJ2-3; V: TRBV30; D: TRBD1; size: .; CDR3: CAWSPTGGTDTQYF; DNA: TGTGCCTGGAGTCCGACAGGGGGCACAGATACGCAGTATTTT
J: TRBJ2-5; V: TRBV11-2; D: TRBD2; size: .; CDR3: CASRKRTSAYQETQYF; DNA: TGTGCCAGCAGAAAGAGGACTAGCGCGTACCAAGAGACCCAGTACTTC
J: TRBJ1-5; V: TRBV5-6; D: .; size: .; CDR3: CASSLRPYSNQPQHF; DNA: TGTGCCAGCAGCTTGCGTCCTTATAGCAATCAGCCCCAGCATTTT
J: TRBJ2-2; V: TRBV18; D: .; size: .; CDR3: CASSTGPTGELFF; DNA: TGTGCCAGCTCAACCGGACCAACCGGGGAGCTGTTTTTT
J: TRBJ2-7; V: TRBV6-1; D: .; size: .; CDR3: CASSELGGPYEQYF; DNA: TGTGCCAGCAGTGAGTTGGGGGGGCCCTACGAGCAGTACTTC
J: TRBJ2-2; V: TRBV6-5; D: .; size: .; CDR3: CASSSFGESHRVFF; DNA: TGTGCCAGCAGTTCGTTCGGGGAAAGCCACCGGGTGTTTTTT
J: TRBJ2-1; V: TRBV4-2; D: TRBD1; size: .; CDR3: CASSRQGAGDEQFF; DNA: TGTGCCAGCAGCAGACAGGGGGCCGGCGATGAGCAGTTCTTC
J: TRBJ2-7; V: TRBV19; D: TRBD1; size: .; CDR3: CASSSLGQTYEQYF; DNA: TGTGCCAGTAGTTCACTGGGACAGACCTACGAGCAGTACTTC
J: TRBJ2-1; V: TRBV5-5; D: .; size: .; CDR3: CASSLGRINEQFF; DNA: TGTGCCAGCAGCTTGGGGCGGATCAATGAGCAGTTCTTC
J: TRBJ2-1; V: TRBV4-3; D: TRBD1; size: .; CDR3: CASSPGGNEQFF; DNA: TGCGCCAGCAGCCCAGGGGGTAATGAGCAGTTCTTC
J: TRBJ1-5; V: TRBV5-3; D: .; size: once; CDR3: CARSLDLQPQHF; DNA: TGTGCCAGAAGCCTGGACCTACAGCCCCAGCATTTT
J: TRBJ1-1; V: TRBV19; D: .; size: .; CDR3: CASRVLDNTEAFF; DNA: TGTGCCAGCAGGGTTTTGGATAACACTGAAGCTTTCTTT
J: TRBJ1-2; V: TRBV6-5; D: .; size: once; CDR3: CASSYSGRGNYGYTF; DNA: TGTGCCAGCAGTTACTCGGGACGGGGGAACTATGGCTACACCTTC
J: TRBJ2-7; V: TRBV11-2; D: .; size: .; CDR3: CASSLGSVEQYF; DNA: TGTGCCAGCAGCTTAGGGTCGGTCGAGCAGTACTTC
J: TRBJ2-3; V: TRBV18; D: TRBD2; size: .; CDR3: CASSYGTSGGSTDTQYF; DNA: TGTGCCAGCTCGTACGGGACTAGCGGGGGGAGCACAGATACGCAGTATTTT
J: TRBJ2-5; V: TRBV5-1; D: TRBD2; size: .; CDR3: CASSLSSGRETQYF; DNA: TGCGCCAGCAGCTTGTCCAGCGGGAGAGAGACCCAGTACTTC
J: TRBJ2-7; V: TRBV5-4; D: .; size: once; CDR3: CASSLTGPSEQYF; DNA: TGTGCCAGCAGCTTGACCGGACCTAGTGAGCAGTACTTC
J: TRBJ2-7; V: TRBV27; D: TRBD1; size: .; CDR3: CASSSPYSRGNGYEQYF; DNA: TGTGCCAGCAGTTCTCCCTACTCCAGGGGGAATGGCTACGAGCAGTACTTC
J: TRBJ2-3; V: TRBV25-1; D: TRBD2; size: .; CDR3: CASSDSLTRERDTQYF; DNA: TGTGCCAGCAGTGATTCCCTCACGCGGGAGAGGGATACGCAGTATTTT
J: TRBJ2-6; V: TRBV18; D: .; size: once; CDR3: CASSTVGDRGDGANVLTF; DNA: TGTGCCAGCTCGACCGTGGGGGACCGGGGTGATGGGGCCAACGTCCTGACTTTC
J: TRBJ2-5; V: TRBV4-2; D: .; size: .; CDR3: CASSQWSSGQETQYF; DNA: TGTGCCAGCAGCCAATGGTCCAGCGGGCAAGAGACCCAGTACTTC
J: TRBJ1-2; V: TRBV5-6; D: .; size: .; CDR3: CASSLAGGGYGYTF; DNA: TGTGCCAGCAGCTTGGCCGGGGGAGGCTATGGCTACACCTTC
J: TRBJ2-7; V: TRBV6-1; D: .; size: .; CDR3: CASTRDRLAYF; DNA: TGTGCCAGCACCAGAGACAGGCTTGCGTACTTC
J: TRBJ2-1; V: TRBV6-1; D: .; size: .; CDR3: CASVRGGNEQFF; DNA: TGTGCCAGCGTGAGGGGGGGGAATGAGCAGTTCTTC
J: TRBJ2-2; V: TRBV12-5; D: TRBD1; size: few; CDR3: CASGLGGTGNTGELFF; DNA: TGTGCTAGTGGTTTGGGAGGGACAGGGAACACCGGGGAGCTGTTTTTT